The clone carrying this T cell receptor (beta chain) was counted a single time. Its target is not known. After removal of 4 bases from V and 4 bases from J, the junction contained 4 bases not matched to a gene. The CDR3 covers 14 residues. The germline gives CDR1 SEHNR, CDR2 FQNEAQ (reference sequence). The PCR used 60 Vbeta and 13 Jbeta primers. This table comes from immunoSEQ multiplex PCR, and its TCRdb copy is limited to in-frame clones, with some not included. The table has 150,000 to 200,000 clones, almost 80% seen once. The data are from a study of cytomegalovirus exposure and HLA in healthy donors. General study points: Researchers reported in a later analysis that a missense DCLRE1C variant was tied to TCR beta V- and J-gene trimming. An analysis was carried out at a later point. It showed that HLA-associated TCR beta chains were more clonally expanded than equally common non-associated chains.

The V call is TRBV7-9, the J call TRBJ2-7; 10 nucleotides align to TRBD1. Sample: PBMCs. This receptor was obtained from a woman between 50 and 59 years old in good health and CMV-seropositive. The CDR3 DNA sequence: TGTGCCAGCAGCTCCGGGACAGGGGTTTACGAGCAGTACTTC. Its protein product is CASSSGTGVYEQYF.